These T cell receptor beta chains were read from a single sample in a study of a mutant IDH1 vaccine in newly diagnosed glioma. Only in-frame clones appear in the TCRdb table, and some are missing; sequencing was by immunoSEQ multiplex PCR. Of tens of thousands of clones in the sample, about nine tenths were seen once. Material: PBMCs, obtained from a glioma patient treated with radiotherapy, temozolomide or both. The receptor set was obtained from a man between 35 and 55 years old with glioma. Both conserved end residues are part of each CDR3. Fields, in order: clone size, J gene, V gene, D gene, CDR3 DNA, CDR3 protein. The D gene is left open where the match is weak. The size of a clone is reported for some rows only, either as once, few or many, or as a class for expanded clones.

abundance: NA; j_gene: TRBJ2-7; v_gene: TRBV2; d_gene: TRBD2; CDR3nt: TGTGCCAGCAGTGAGAAGCGGGACGTCTACGAGCAGTACTTC; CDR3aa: CASSEKRDVYEQYF
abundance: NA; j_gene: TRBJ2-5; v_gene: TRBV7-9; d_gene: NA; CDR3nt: TGTGCCAGCAGCTTCGGGTTTGCAGAGACCCAGTACTTC; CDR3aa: CASSFGFAETQYF
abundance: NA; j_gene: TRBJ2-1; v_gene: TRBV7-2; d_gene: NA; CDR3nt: TGTGCCAGCAGCCCGAGCCGGGGGCGGCGTGAGAATGAGCAGTTCTTC; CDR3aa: CASSPSRGRRENEQFF
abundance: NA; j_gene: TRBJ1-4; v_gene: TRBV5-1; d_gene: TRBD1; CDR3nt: TGCGCCAGCAGCTTGGCCCCAAACAGGGGCGGTAATGAAAAACTGTTTTTT; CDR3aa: CASSLAPNRGGNEKLFF
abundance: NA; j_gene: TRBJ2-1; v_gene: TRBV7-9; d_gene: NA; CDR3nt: TGTGCCAGCAGCTTAGTAAGCCAGTACAATGAGCAGTTCTTC; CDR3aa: CASSLVSQYNEQFF
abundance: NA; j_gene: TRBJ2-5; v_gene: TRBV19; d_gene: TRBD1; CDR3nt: TGTGCCAGTAGTATAACTAGGGGACAGGATCAAGAGACCCAGTACTTC; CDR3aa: CASSITRGQDQETQYF
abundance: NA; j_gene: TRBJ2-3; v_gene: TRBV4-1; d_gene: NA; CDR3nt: TGCGCCAGCAGCCAAGAAGAAACAGATACGCAGTATTTT; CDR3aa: CASSQEETDTQYF
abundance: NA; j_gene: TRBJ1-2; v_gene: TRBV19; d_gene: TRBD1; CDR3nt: TGTGCCAGTAGTATAGGTCTGGGACAGGGGGACTATGGCTACACCTTC; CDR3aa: CASSIGLGQGDYGYTF
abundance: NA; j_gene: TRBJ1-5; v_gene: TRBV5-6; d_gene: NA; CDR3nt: TGTGCCAGCAGCCAAACCGGGGACCCGCCCCAGCATTTT; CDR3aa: CASSQTGDPPQHF
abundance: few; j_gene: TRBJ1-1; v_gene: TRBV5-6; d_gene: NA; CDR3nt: TGTGCCAGCAGCTTGGAGTGGGCAGGGAGGGCTTTCTTT; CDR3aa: CASSLEWAGRAFF
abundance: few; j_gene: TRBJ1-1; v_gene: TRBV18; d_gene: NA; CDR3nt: TGTGCCAGCTCAATAGAGGGGGACCCTGAAGCTTTCTTT; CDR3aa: CASSIEGDPEAFF
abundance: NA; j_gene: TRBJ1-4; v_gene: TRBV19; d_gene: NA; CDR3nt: TGTGCCAGCGGTCGGGACACAACTAATGAAAAACTGTTTTTT; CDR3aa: CASGRDTTNEKLFF
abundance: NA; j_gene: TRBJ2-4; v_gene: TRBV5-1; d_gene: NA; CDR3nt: TGCGCCAGCAGCGTGGACATAGCCAAAAACATTCAGTACTTC; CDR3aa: CASSVDIAKNIQYF
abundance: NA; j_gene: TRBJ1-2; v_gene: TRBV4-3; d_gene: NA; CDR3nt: TGCGCCAGCAGCCAAGAAATGGGGGTGTCTGGCTACACCTTC; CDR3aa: CASSQEMGVSGYTF
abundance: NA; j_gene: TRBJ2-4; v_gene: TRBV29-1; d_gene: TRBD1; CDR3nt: TGCAGCGCCTCCGGGACAGGGGGCTTCAAAAACATTCAGTACTTC; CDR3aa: CSASGTGGFKNIQYF
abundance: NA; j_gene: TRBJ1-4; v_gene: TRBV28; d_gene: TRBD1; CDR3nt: TGTGCCAGCAGTTCTATGAAGACAGGGCAAAAACTGTTTTTT; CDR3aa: CASSSMKTGQKLFF
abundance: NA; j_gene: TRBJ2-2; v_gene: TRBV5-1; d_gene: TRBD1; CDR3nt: TGCGCCAGCAGCTTGGCCCCAGGGGGCACTGGGGAGCTGTTTTTT; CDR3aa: CASSLAPGGTGELFF
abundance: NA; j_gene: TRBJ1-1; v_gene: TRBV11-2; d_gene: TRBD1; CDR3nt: TGTGCCAGCAAGCAGGGACAGGGAGTCACTGAAGCTTTCTTT; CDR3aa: CASKQGQGVTEAFF
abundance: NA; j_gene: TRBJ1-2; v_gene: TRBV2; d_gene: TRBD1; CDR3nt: TGTGCCAGCAGAAACCAGGGGGTCTATGGCTACACCTTC; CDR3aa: CASRNQGVYGYTF
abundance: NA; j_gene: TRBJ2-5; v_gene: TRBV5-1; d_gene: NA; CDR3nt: TGCGCCAGCAGATTAACGACGGGAGAGCAAGAGACCCAGTACTTC; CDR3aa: CASRLTTGEQETQYF
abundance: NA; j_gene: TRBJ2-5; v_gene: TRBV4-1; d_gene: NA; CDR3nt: TGCGCCAGCAGCCAAGCCATGAAGGAGACCCAGTACTTC; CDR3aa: CASSQAMKETQYF
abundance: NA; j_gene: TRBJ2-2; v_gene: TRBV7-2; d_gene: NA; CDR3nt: TGTGCCAGCAGCTTATTCATGAACACCGGGGAGCTGTTTTTT; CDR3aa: CASSLFMNTGELFF
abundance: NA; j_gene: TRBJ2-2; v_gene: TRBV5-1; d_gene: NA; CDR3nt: TGCGCCAGCAGCCCCCGAACAGGGCCAAGGGCGAACACCGGGGAGCTGTTTTTT; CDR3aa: CASSPRTGPRANTGELFF
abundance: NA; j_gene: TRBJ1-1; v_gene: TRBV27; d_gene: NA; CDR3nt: TGTGCCAGCAGTTTCCGGGAGGGTACTGAAGCTTTCTTT; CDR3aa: CASSFREGTEAFF
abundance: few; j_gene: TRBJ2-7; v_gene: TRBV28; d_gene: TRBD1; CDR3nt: TGTGCCAGCACCACAGGGGCTTGGGACGAGCAGTACTTC; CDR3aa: CASTTGAWDEQYF